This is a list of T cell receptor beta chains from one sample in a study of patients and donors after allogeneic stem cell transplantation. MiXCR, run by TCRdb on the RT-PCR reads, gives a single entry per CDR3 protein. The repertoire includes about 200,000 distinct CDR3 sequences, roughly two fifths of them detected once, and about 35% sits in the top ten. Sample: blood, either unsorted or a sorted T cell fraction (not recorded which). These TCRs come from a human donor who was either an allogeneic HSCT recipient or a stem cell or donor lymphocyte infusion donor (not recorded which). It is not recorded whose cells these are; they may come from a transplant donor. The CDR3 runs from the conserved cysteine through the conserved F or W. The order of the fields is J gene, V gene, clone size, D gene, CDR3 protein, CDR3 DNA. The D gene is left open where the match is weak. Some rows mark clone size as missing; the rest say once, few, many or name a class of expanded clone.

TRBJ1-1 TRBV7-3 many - CASSHNLNTEAFF TGTGCCAGCAGCCATAATTTGAACACTGAAGCTTTCTTT
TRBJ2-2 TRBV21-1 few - CASSEKPLVHRGAVFF -
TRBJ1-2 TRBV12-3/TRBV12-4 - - CASPSPGYSGYTF TGTGCCAGCCCCTCGCCGGGGTACTCAGGCTACACCTTC
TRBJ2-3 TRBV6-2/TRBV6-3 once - CATTRMNTQYF TGTGCCACGACGAGGATGAATACGCAGTATTTT
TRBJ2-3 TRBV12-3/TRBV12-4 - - CASSSGGKRDTQYF TGTGCCAGCAGCTCGGGCGGGAAGAGGGATACGCAGTATTTT
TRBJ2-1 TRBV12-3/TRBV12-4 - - CASARNEQFF TGTGCCAGCGCTAGGAATGAGCAGTTCTTC
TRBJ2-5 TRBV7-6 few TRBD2 CASSLSPTGGRVKETQYF TGTGCCAGCAGCTTAAGTCCAACTGGCGGGAGGGTTAAAGAGACCCAGTACTTC
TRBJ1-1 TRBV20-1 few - CSADSNTEAFF TGCAGTGCTGACAGTAACACTGAAGCTTTCTTT
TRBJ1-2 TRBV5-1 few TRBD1 CASSLEGGNGYTF TGCGCCAGCAGCTTGGAAGGGGGCAATGGCTACACCTTC
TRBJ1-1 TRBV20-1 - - CSADQAQGWAAFF TGCAGTGCTGACCAGGCTCAAGGGTGGGCTGCTTTCTTT
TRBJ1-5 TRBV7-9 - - CASSSGYSYGNQPQHF TGTGCCAGCAGCTCAGGGTATTCCTATGGCAATCAGCCCCAGCATTTT
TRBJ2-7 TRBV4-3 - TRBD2 CASSQVIGSGRARFGEQYF TGCGCCAGCAGCCAAGTGATAGGTAGCGGGAGGGCCAGGTTCGGCGAGCAGTACTTC
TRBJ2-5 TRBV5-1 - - CASSLEAYGETQYF TGCGCCAGCAGCTTGGAGGCTTACGGAGAGACCCAGTACTTC
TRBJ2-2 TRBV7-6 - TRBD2 CASTTSGKGELFF TGTGCCAGCACCACTAGCGGGAAAGGGGAGCTGTTTTTT
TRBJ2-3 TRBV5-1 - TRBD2 CASSSELAAHTQYF TGCGCCAGCAGCTCGGAACTAGCGGCGCATACGCAGTATTTT
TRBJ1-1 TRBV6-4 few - CASSDGGPNTEAFF TGTGCCAGCAGTGACGGGGGCCCCAACACTGAAGCTTTCTTT
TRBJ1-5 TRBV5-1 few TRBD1 CASSFTGGGQPQHF TGCGCCAGCAGTTTTACAGGGGGAGGGCAGCCCCAGCATTTT
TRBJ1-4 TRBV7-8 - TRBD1 CASSLLGTGGRFEKLFF TGTGCCAGCAGCTTACTGGGGACAGGGGGCCGATTTGAAAAACTGTTTTTT
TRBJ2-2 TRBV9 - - CASSVAFPTTGELFF TGTGCCAGCAGCGTAGCTTTCCCAACGACCGGGGAGCTGTTTTTT
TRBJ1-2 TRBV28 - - CASSVQGGDGYTF TGTGCCAGCAGCGTACAGGGAGGCGATGGCTACACCTTC